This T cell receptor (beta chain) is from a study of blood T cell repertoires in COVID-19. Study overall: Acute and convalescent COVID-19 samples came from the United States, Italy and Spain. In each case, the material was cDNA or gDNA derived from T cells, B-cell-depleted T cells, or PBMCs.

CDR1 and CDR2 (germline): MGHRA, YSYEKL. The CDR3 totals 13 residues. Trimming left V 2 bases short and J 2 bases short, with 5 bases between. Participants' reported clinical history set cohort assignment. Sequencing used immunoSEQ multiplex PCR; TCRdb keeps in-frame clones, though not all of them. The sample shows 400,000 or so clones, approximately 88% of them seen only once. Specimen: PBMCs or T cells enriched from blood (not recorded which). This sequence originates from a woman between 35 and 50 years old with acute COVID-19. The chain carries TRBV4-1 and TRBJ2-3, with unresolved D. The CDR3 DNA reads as TGCGCCAGCAGCCAAATCTTCACAGATACGCAGTATTTT. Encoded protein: CASSQIFTDTQYF.